The 29 T cell receptor beta chains given below trace back to one sample, sequenced in a study of T cells in tuberculosis. The protocol was immunoSEQ multiplex PCR, while the TCRdb copy is restricted to in-frame clones and leaves out a portion. In the table there are tens of thousands of clones, roughly 96% of which are singletons. Sequenced input: PBMCs. All receptors derive from a donor aged 10-35 years with latent tuberculosis or without tuberculosis infection.

This rearrangement joins TRBV10-3 to TRBJ2-6; 8 bases are a match to TRBD2. The ends lost 2 bases at V and 2 bases at J; junction bases unmatched: 11. In germline, CDR1 is ENHRY, CDR2 SYGVKD. The CDR3 loop spans 19 amino acids. This chain's CDR3 is CAISEIGLAEPTGANVLTF. As DNA, the CDR3 is TGTGCCATCAGTGAGATTGGACTAGCTGAGCCAACTGGGGCCAACGTCCTGACTTTC.

The chain links TRBV4-1 to TRBJ2-3; D unresolved. Trimming stripped 4 bases from V and 4 bases from J, with 15 bases between. Per germline, CDR1 MGHRA and CDR2 YSYEKL. The CDR3 covers 15 residues. CDR3 nucleotides: TGCGCCAGCAGCCCAGCGACGACTGGTGCAGATACGCAGTATTTT. Its protein product is CASSPATTGADTQYF.

The chain recombines TRBV25-1 with TRBJ1-2; TRBD1 agrees at 7 bases. The junction had 11 bases not matched to a gene; V was cut back by 3 bases and J by 4 bases. The CDR3 loop spans 16 amino acids. CDR1 and CDR2 from the germline V gene are MGHDK and SYGVNS. CDR3 sequence: CASSELDGQDLYGYTF. In DNA, the CDR3 is TGTGCCAGCAGTGAGCTGGATGGACAGGATCTCTATGGCTACACCTTC.

CDR3 residues: CASSIIDSSNYGYTF. Here the CDR3 DNA reads TGTGCCAGTAGTATTATTGACAGCAGTAACTATGGCTACACCTTC. J is TRBJ1-2 and V is TRBV19; TRBD1 is a possible D gene (5 bases). The CDR3 runs 15 residues. Trimming pared 3 bases from V and 1 base from J, leaving 12 bases between. Germline values: CDR1 LNHDA, CDR2 SQIVND (reference sequence). Drawing the rest from reference TRBV19 and TRBJ1-2, the complete variable domain is DGGITQSPKYLFRKEGQNVTLSCEQNLNHDAMYWYRQDPGQGLRLIYYSQIVNDFQKGDIAEGYSVSREKKESFPLTVTSAQKNPTAFYLCASSIIDSSNYGYTFGSGTRLTVV.

This chain uses TRBV2 with TRBJ2-2; D possibly corresponds to TRBD1 (5 bases). The germline V gene encodes CDR1 SNHLY and CDR2 FYNNEI. The CDR3 length is 16 residues. V lost 6 bases, J lost 1 base, and 15 bases lay in between. The CDR3, as DNA: TGTGCCAGCAGCCTACAAGGGGCCCAGAACACCGGGGAGCTGTTTTTT. This encodes CASSLQGAQNTGELFF.

V usage is TRBV5-8 and J usage is TRBJ1-2, with 7 bases identical to TRBD1. Losses at the gene ends were 0 bases for V and 3 bases for J; bases not matched to a gene: 8. From germline, CDR1 is SGHTS and CDR2 YDEGEE. The CDR3 is 16 amino acids. The CDR3 loop is CASSLDRGGLDYGYTF. CDR3 in DNA: TGTGCCAGCAGCTTGGATCGAGGGGGCTTGGACTATGGCTACACCTTC.

The J gene is TRBJ2-7, the V gene TRBV7-9; 8 nucleotides agree with TRBD2. J lost 6 bases, V lost 1 base, and 8 bases had no gene match. Germline assignment: CDR1 SEHNR and CDR2 FQNEAQ (reference sequence). CDR3 length: 15 amino acids. CDR3 DNA: TGTGCCAGCAGCTTAGGGGGCGGGAGGATAGGCGAGCAGTACTTC. Encoded protein: CASSLGGGRIGEQYF.

The chain joins TRBV2 to TRBJ1-6, with TRBD1 matching 7 bases. This CDR3 contains 16 residues. Germline lookup yields CDR1 SNHLY and CDR2 FYNNEI. The V gene end was trimmed by 1 base and the J gene end by 7 bases; junction bases not matched to a gene: 7. The CDR3 region is CASSEESGGSNSPLHF. For the CDR3, the DNA is TGTGCCAGCAGTGAAGAGTCAGGGGGGTCAAATTCACCCCTCCACTTT.

This chain joins TRBV14 and TRBJ2-5; 8 bases map to TRBD2. Unmatched junction bases numbered 2, after V lost 2 bases and J lost 9 bases. The CDR3 contains 12 residues. The germline CDR1 and CDR2 sequences are SGHDN and FVKESK. Here the CDR3 DNA reads TGTGCCAGCAGCCAAAACGGGAGGGCCCAGTACTTC. Translating it yields CASSQNGRAQYF.

The chain is built from TRBV5-5 and TRBJ2-1, with D uncertain. The V gene lost 0 bases and the J gene lost 8 bases, with 6 bases spanning the gap. Germline V gene lookup returns CDR1 SGHKS and CDR2 YYEKEE (reference sequence). The CDR3 is 12 amino acids. CDR3 loop: CASSLVSDEQFF. CDR3 DNA: TGTGCCAGCAGCTTGGTGAGCGATGAGCAGTTCTTC.

J is TRBJ1-1 and V is TRBV30; perhaps TRBD1 as D (5 bases). The CDR3 has 10 amino acids. CDR1 GTSNPN and CDR2 SVGIG come from the germline V gene (reference sequence). The CDR3 DNA follows: TGTGGGGGGGGGAACACTGAAGCTTTCTTT. This codes for CGGGNTEAFF.

This clone was counted once. The CDR3 coding sequence is TGTGCCAGCAGCTTACGTGGGGCGGGAGGCCGCACAGATACGCAGTATTTT. Amino acid sequence: CASSLRGAGGRTDTQYF. This chain connects TRBV11-1 to TRBJ2-3; 8 bases align to TRBD2. Unmatched junction bases numbered 8, after V lost 2 bases and J lost 1 base. This CDR3 spans 17 amino acids. The germline gives CDR1 SGHAT, CDR2 FQDESV (reference sequence).

The table lists this clone with a few counts. V gene TRBV27 combines with J gene TRBJ1-1, with D unclear. This CDR3 is built from 13 residues. Trimming cost V 2 bases and J 1 base, with 5 bases left between them. Germline loops: CDR1 MNHEY, CDR2 SMNVEV (reference sequence). CDR3 sequence reads: CASSLIANTEAFF. In DNA form, the CDR3 reads TGTGCCAGCAGTTTAATAGCGAACACTGAAGCTTTCTTT.

This chain uses TRBV6-1 with TRBJ1-4; 9 positions agree with TRBD1. The CDR3 length is 19 residues. Germline CDR1 reads MNHNS; CDR2 reads SASEGT. V gave up 1 base and J gave up 8 bases; unmatched junction bases: 17. In nucleotides, the CDR3 is TGTGCCAGCAGTGAAGTCCCCCCGGGGTCACAGGGGGCGTGGGAAAAACTGTTTTTT. Translating gives CASSEVPPGSQGAWEKLFF.

V usage is TRBV19 and J usage is TRBJ1-5, with 8 bases that match TRBD1. This CDR3 is built from 17 residues. From germline, CDR1 is LNHDA and CDR2 SQIVND (reference sequence). Trimming took 5 bases from V and 4 from J; bases not matched to a gene: 13. The DNA of the CDR3 is TGTGCCAGTAGTGTTACGACAGGGGTTAGGGGAAATCAGCCCCAGCATTTT. This gives the protein CASSVTTGVRGNQPQHF.

The V and J genes are TRBV6-1 and TRBJ2-1, with TRBD2 matching 7 bases. Trimming took 10 bases from V and 8 from J; bases not matched to a gene: 11. Germline V gene data show CDR1 as MNHNS and CDR2 as SASEGT. The CDR3 extends over 13 amino acids. CDR3 amino acids: CATLGLVRDEQFF. The CDR3 nucleotides read TGTGCCACCCTTGGACTAGTAAGAGATGAGCAGTTCTTC.

The chain joins TRBV10-3 to TRBJ2-3, with TRBD1 matching 9 bases. The V gene's germline CDR1 is ENHRY and CDR2 SYGVKD. V trimming: 7 bases; J trimming: 6 bases; junction bases outside the gene matches: 14. This CDR3 region has 16 residues. CDR3 DNA sequence: TGTGCCATCACCCCGGGACAGGGCCACCCGGGGGATACGCAGTATTTT. It encodes CAITPGQGHPGDTQYF.

The chain has TRBV21-1 and TRBJ2-7; TRBD1, the table's D call, lacks a check against the DNA. TRBV21-1 is designated a pseudogene. CDR3 length equals 14 residues. The CDR3 reads CASGWDRVTYEQYF. CDR3 in DNA: TGTGCCAGCGGCTGGGACAGGGTGACGTACGAGCAGTACTTC.

The rearrangement joins TRBV19 to TRBJ1-5; 7 nucleotides agree with TRBD1. Germline assignment: CDR1 LNHDA and CDR2 SQIVND (reference sequence). The CDR3 length is 14 residues. Losses at the gene ends were 8 bases for V and 4 bases for J; bases not matched to a gene: 8. CDR3 protein: CASCTGEGNQPQHF. CDR3 DNA: TGTGCCAGTTGTACAGGGGAGGGAAATCAGCCCCAGCATTTT.

The rearrangement joins TRBV7-9 to TRBJ2-5, with D perhaps matching TRBD2 (7 bases). Germline V CDR1 and CDR2: SEHNR, FQNEAQ (reference sequence). The CDR3 runs 15 residues. V lost 3 bases, J lost 5 bases, and 16 bases lay in between. The CDR3 nucleotides are TGTGCCAGCAGCTTGCCTAGCGGAGGGGGGGAGACCCAGTACTTC. Translating it yields CASSLPSGGGETQYF.

The chain couples TRBV4-1 to TRBJ1-2; possible D gene TRBD1, 6 bases. Germline V CDR1 and CDR2: MGHRA, YSYEKL. Trimming stripped 0 bases from V and 8 bases from J, with 13 bases between. The CDR3 has 14 amino acids. Here the CDR3 reads CASSQERTVAGYTF. DNA for the CDR3: TGCGCCAGCAGCCAAGAGAGGACAGTCGCCGGCTACACCTTC.

This chain connects TRBV27 to TRBJ2-7; maybe TRBD1 (6 bases). V gave up 0 bases and J gave up 3 bases, with 15 bases separating them. The CDR3 has 16 residues. Per the germline V gene, CDR1 is MNHEY and CDR2 is SMNVEV (reference sequence). CDR3 in DNA: TGTGCCAGCAGTTTATCATCCATGGGACAACTCTACGAGCAGTACTTC. It is translated as CASSLSSMGQLYEQYF.

V gene TRBV6-1 combines with J gene TRBJ1-1, with D perhaps TRBD1 (6 bases). In germline, CDR1 is MNHNS, CDR2 SASEGT. V was clipped by 7 bases and J by 5 bases, with 14 bases between them. There are 13 residues in the CDR3. The CDR3 sequence: CASNRDINTEAFF. CDR3 nucleotide sequence: TGTGCCAGCAATCGGGACATTAATACTGAAGCTTTCTTT.

This chain uses TRBV2 with TRBJ2-1; TRBD2 matches at 13 bases. The germline CDR1 and CDR2 sequences are SNHLY and FYNNEI. This CDR3 has 19 residues. Trimming at V came to 6 bases and at J to 4 bases, leaving 15 bases not matched to a gene. The CDR3 here is CASSQRGLAGTSLYNEQFF. In nucleotides, the CDR3 is TGTGCCAGCAGCCAAAGGGGACTAGCGGGGACTTCGTTATACAATGAGCAGTTCTTC.

The chain couples TRBV5-6 to TRBJ2-7; D remains unclear. The CDR3 extends over 11 amino acids. Trimming cost V 1 base and J 4 bases, with 3 bases left between them. The germline gives CDR1 SGHDT, CDR2 YYEEEE. This CDR3 is CASSLTYEQYF. The CDR3 DNA is TGTGCCAGCAGCTTGACATACGAGCAGTACTTC.

This clone was observed a single time. The CDR3 spells CASSSRGTANTEAFF. CDR3 nucleotides: TGTGCCAGCAGCTCCCGAGGGACAGCGAACACTGAAGCTTTCTTT. V gene TRBV13 combines with J gene TRBJ1-1; 7 bases align to TRBD1. Trimming removed 4 bases from V and 1 base from J; junction bases left unmatched: 6. CDR1 and CDR2 (germline): PRHDT, FYEKMQ (reference sequence). This CDR3 is 15 amino acids long. The full variable domain, its missing parts supplied by reference TRBV13 and TRBJ1-1, is AAGVIQSPRHLIKEKRETATLKCYPIPRHDTVYWYQQGPGQDPQFLISFYEKMQSDKGSIPDRFSAQQFSDYHSELNMSSLELGDSALYFCASSSRGTANTEAFFGQGTRLTVV.

The chain's CDR3 is CASSSDGVRAFF. The CDR3 nucleotides read TGTGCCAGTAGTTCGGACGGGGTTAGAGCTTTCTTT. The V call is TRBV19, the J call TRBJ1-1, with D unclear. The CDR3 consists of 12 residues. Trimming shortened V by 5 bases and J by 10 bases, and 14 bases separated the two germline ends. Germline V gene data show CDR1 as LNHDA and CDR2 as SQIVND (reference sequence). The entire variable domain, with the rest obtained from reference TRBV19 and TRBJ1-1, is as follows: DGGITQSPKYLFRKEGQNVTLSCEQNLNHDAMYWYRQDPGQGLRLIYYSQIVNDFQKGDIAEGYSVSREKKESFPLTVTSAQKNPTAFYLCASSSDGVRAFFGQGTRLTVV.

V usage is TRBV5-1 and J usage is TRBJ1-1, with D possibly matching TRBD1 (6 bases). The CDR3 length is 16 residues. The germline V and J ends were trimmed by 7 bases and 1 base, with 20 bases remaining between them. CDR1 and CDR2 from the germline V gene are SGHRS and YFSETQ. The DNA for the CDR3 is TGCGCCAGCCCTCCTAAATACAGGGTCCCGAACACTGAAGCTTTCTTT. Translating it yields CASPPKYRVPNTEAFF.

This chain joins TRBV7-2 and TRBJ2-3; 11 bases line up with TRBD2. Germline-derived CDR1 and CDR2 are SGHTA and FQGNSA. V dropped 1 base and J dropped 3; count of bases not matched to a gene: 3. The CDR3 spans 16 residues. The CDR3 spells CASSLVVAGGTDTQYF. CDR3 coding DNA: TGTGCCAGCAGCTTAGTAGTAGCGGGGGGGACAGATACGCAGTATTTT.